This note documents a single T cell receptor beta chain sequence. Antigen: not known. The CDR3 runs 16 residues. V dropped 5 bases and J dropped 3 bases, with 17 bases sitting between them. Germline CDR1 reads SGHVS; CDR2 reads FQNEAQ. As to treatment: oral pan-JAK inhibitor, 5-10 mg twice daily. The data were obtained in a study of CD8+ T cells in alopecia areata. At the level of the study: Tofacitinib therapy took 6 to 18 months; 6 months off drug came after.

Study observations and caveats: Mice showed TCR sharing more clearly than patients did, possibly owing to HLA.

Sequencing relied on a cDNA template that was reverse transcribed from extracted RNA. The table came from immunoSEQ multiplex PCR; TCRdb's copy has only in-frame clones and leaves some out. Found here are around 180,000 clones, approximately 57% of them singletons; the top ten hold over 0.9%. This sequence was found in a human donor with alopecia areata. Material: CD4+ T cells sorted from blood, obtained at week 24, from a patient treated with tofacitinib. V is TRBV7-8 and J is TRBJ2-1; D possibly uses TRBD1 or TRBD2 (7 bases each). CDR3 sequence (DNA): TGTGCCAGCAGCCCCAGGGGGGGTCGGTACTACAATGAGCAGTTCTTC. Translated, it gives CASSPRGGRYYNEQFF.